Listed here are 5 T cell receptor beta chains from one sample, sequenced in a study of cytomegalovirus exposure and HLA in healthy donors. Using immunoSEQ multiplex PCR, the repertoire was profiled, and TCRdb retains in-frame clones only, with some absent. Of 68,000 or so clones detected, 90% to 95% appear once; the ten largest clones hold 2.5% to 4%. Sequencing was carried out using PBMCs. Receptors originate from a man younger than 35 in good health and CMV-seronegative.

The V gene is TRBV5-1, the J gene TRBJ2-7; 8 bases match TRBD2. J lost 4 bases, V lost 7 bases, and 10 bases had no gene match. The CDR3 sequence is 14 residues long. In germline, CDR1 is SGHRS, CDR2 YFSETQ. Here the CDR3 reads CASHATSGAYEQYF. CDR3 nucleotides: TGCGCCAGCCACGCTACTAGCGGAGCATACGAGCAGTACTTC.

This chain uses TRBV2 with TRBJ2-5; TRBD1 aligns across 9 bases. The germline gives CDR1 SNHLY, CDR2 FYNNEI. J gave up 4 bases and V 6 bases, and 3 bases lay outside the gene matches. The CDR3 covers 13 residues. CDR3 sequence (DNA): TGTGCCAGCAGCACGGACAGGGGAGAGACCCAGTACTTC. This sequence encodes CASSTDRGETQYF.

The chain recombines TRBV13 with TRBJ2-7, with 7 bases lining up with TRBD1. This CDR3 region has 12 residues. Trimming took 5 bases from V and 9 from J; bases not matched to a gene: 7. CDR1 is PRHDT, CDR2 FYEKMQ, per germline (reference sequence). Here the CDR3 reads CASSLTGEGQYF. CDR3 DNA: TGTGCCAGCAGCCTTACAGGGGAAGGGCAGTACTTC.

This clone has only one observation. CDR3 sequence reads: CAISDLNAASGNYNEQFF. In nucleotides, the CDR3 is TGTGCCATCAGTGACCTAAACGCAGCTAGCGGGAACTACAATGAGCAGTTCTTC. The chain is built from TRBV10-3 and TRBJ2-1; 9 positions match TRBD2. Germline values: CDR1 ENHRY, CDR2 SYGVKD. V shed 3 bases, J shed 3 bases, and the junction held 12 bases outside the gene matches. The CDR3 contains 18 residues.

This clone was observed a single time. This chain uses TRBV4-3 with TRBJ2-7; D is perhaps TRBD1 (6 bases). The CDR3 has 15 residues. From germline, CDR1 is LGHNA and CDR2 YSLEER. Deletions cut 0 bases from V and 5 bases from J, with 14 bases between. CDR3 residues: CASSQDHRAGHEQYF. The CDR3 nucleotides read TGCGCCAGCAGCCAAGACCACAGGGCCGGCCACGAGCAGTACTTC.